This is a list of T cell receptor beta chains from one sample in a study of T cells after posttransplantation cyclophosphamide. Clones were sequenced by immunoSEQ multiplex PCR, and TCRdb holds only the in-frame ones, with some missing. The profile covers around 44,000 clones, none occurring a single time. The sample taken for sequencing was PBMCs. The origin of the receptors is a man aged 40-50 years in good health, CMV-negative, and a related stem cell transplant donor. Each CDR3 is given with its conserved first and last residue. D genes are given only for firm matches. The size field reads how often the clone was seen (once, few, many) or a class if it is expanded.

J gene,D gene,clone size,V gene,CDR3 DNA,CDR3 protein
TRBJ2-4,NA,few,TRBV7-9,TGTGCCAGCAGCTTAGCAGGGGTCGGGAACATTCAGTACTTC,CASSLAGVGNIQYF
TRBJ1-4,NA,many,TRBV7-3,TGTGCCAGCAGCTTTCCCGGCGGGGGACGACTGTTTTTT,CASSFPGGGRLFF
TRBJ1-1,TRBD1,many,TRBV27,TGTGCCAGCAGTTTAGGCAGGGGGGCCCCCACTGAAGCTTTCTTT,CASSLGRGAPTEAFF
TRBJ1-4,TRBD1,many,TRBV2,TGTGCCAGTAAACGGGACAGGGGGACTAATGAAAAACTGTTTTTT,CASKRDRGTNEKLFF
TRBJ2-2,NA,many,TRBV5-5,TGTGCCAGCAGCTTCGCGAACACCGGGGAGCTGTTTTTT,CASSFANTGELFF
TRBJ2-1,NA,many,TRBV11-3,TGTGCCAGCAGCTTCGGCGGGGTCGACGCTGGTGAGCAGTTCTTC,CASSFGGVDAGEQFF
TRBJ1-4,NA,many,TRBV29-1,TGCAGCGTTGCCCCAGAGGGAGGAAAACTGTTTTTT,CSVAPEGGKLFF
TRBJ1-5,NA,many,TRBV7-2,TGTGCCAGCAGCTTCGGGACAAATAGCAATCAGCCCCAGCATTTT,CASSFGTNSNQPQHF
TRBJ1-2,TRBD1,many,TRBV6-1,TGTGCCAGCCACACGGGACAGGGGACCTATGGCTACACCTTC,CASHTGQGTYGYTF
TRBJ2-2,NA,many,TRBV12-5,TGTGCTAGTGGTTTGACCCCCGATGGGCAGGTGAACACCGGGGAGCTGTTTTTT,CASGLTPDGQVNTGELFF
TRBJ2-3,NA,many,TRBV5-1,TGCGCCAGCAGCTTGGGCGGGGGCACAGATACGCAGTATTTT,CASSLGGGTDTQYF
TRBJ2-3,TRBD1,few,TRBV6-1,TGTGCCAGCAGTGCCCAGGGGGTCACAGATACGCAGTATTTT,CASSAQGVTDTQYF